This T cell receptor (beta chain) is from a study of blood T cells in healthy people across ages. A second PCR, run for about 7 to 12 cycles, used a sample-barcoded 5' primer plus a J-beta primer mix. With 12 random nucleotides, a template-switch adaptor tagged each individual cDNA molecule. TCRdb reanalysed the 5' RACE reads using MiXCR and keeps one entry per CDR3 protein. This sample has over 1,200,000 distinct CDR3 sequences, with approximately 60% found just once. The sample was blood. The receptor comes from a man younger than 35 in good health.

CDR3 in amino acids: CASSYERRVGYEQYF. As DNA, the CDR3 is TGTGCCAGCAGTTACGAGAGGCGAGTGGGATACGAGCAGTACTTC. The chain links TRBV6-5 to TRBJ2-7; D not resolved. Germline V CDR1 and CDR2: MNHEY, SVGAGI. The CDR3 is 15 residues long. V was pared by 2 bases and J by 4 bases, with 15 bases between.